This T cell receptor (beta chain) comes out of a study of blood T cells in healthy people across ages. Study as a whole: About one barcoded beta molecule was captured per two T cells (by template switching).

This clonotype occurred a few times. Its antigen is undetermined. Study-level results: It was found that TCR beta diversity correlated strongly with the percentage of naive T cells.

A second PCR of about 7 to 12 cycles used a sample-barcoded 5' primer and a J-beta primer mix. TCRdb recomputed calls from the 5' RACE reads with MiXCR, one row per CDR3 protein. The table has 890,000 or so distinct CDR3 sequences, 62% seen once. Germline lookup yields CDR1 MNHEY and CDR2 SVGAGI. The V end was cut by 1 base, the J end by 4 bases, with 9 bases between. The CDR3 extends over 14 amino acids. The V and J genes are TRBV6-5 and TRBJ2-3; D is unclear. The sequencing sample was made of blood. The sequence was collected from a man aged 30 to 39 in good health. The CDR3 DNA reads as TGTGCCAGCAGTTACTTTCGGACCCCAGATACGCAGTATTTT. Translation: CASSYFRTPDTQYF.